Below are 7 T cell receptor beta chains sequenced from a single sample in a study of CD8+ T cells in alopecia areata (dated by TCRdb to between 2018 and 2020). The method behind the library was the immunoSEQ multiplex PCR assay. For TCR sequencing, RNA was extracted from every sample and reverse transcribed into cDNA to serve as template. TCRdb took this table from immuneACCESS and kept in-frame rearrangements with V and J called. Such tables lack part of the clones; where checked against another copy, unresolved V genes explain under half of the gap, and the rest is unexplained. In this sample the table shows over 150,000 clones, more than 50% of which occur a single time. Of the sample, about 5.3% falls within the top ten clones. Sequencing input: CD8+ T cells sorted from blood. These receptors were obtained from a human donor in good health.

V gene TRBV7-9 combines with J gene TRBJ1-5, with a possible D match to TRBD1 (6 bases). Trimming shortened V by 1 base and J by 7 bases, and 14 bases separated the two germline ends. CDR1 and CDR2 from the germline V gene are SEHNR and FQNEAQ (reference sequence). The CDR3 extends over 15 amino acids. The CDR3 nucleotides read TGTGCCAGCAGCTTAGGTCCGGGACAAGGGCAGCCCCAGCATTTT. It yields the protein CASSLGPGQGQPQHF.

The CDR3 nucleotides are TGTGCCAGCAGTGAATTGGGGGTGGTCAATGAGCAGTTCTTC. It specifies CASSELGVVNEQFF. The rearrangement joins TRBV25-1 to TRBJ2-1; D is perhaps TRBD1 or TRBD2 (5 bases each). CDR3 length: 14 amino acids. The V gene lost 1 base and the J gene lost 6 bases, with 10 bases spanning the gap. CDR1 and CDR2 (germline): MGHDK, SYGVNS.

The genes are TRBV29-1 and TRBJ2-2; D possibly corresponds to TRBD2 (6 bases). The germline V gene has CDR1 SQVTM and CDR2 ANQGSEA. V gave up 8 bases and J gave up 4 bases, with 11 bases separating them. The CDR3 has 12 residues. The CDR3 sequence is CSSEGTTGELFF. Written as DNA, the CDR3 is TGCAGCTCGGAGGGTACCACCGGGGAGCTGTTTTTT.

The chain carries TRBV2 and TRBJ2-3; the D gene is possibly TRBD2 (6 bases). V lost 10 bases, J lost 5 bases, and 13 bases lay in between. CDR3 length: 12 residues. Germline-derived CDR1 and CDR2 are SNHLY and FYNNEI. CDR3 sequence (DNA): TGTGCCACCCCCAGGGACTTAGATACGCAGTATTTT. Its translation is CATPRDLDTQYF. Variable domain in full (rest from reference TRBV2 and TRBJ2-3): EPEVTQTPSHQVTQMGQEVILRCVPISNHLYFYWYRQILGQKVEFLVSFYNNEISEKSEIFDDQFSVERPDGSNFTLKIRSTKLEDSAMYFCATPRDLDTQYFGPGTRLTVL.

This chain links TRBV29-1 with TRBJ2-3, with D perhaps matching TRBD2 (5 bases). Germline CDR1 reads SQVTM; CDR2 reads ANQGSEA. The CDR3 runs to 14 residues. The germline V and J ends were trimmed by 1 base and 1 base, with 9 bases remaining between them. CDR3 nucleotide sequence: TGCAGCGTTGAAGGGGCCGGGGGCACAGATACGCAGTATTTT. Amino acids: CSVEGAGGTDTQYF.

This clone was seen more than once but under ten times. J is TRBJ2-7 and V is TRBV7-9, with 9 positions matching TRBD2. Germline V gives CDR1 SEHNR, CDR2 FQNEAQ (reference sequence). Trimming cost V 9 bases and J 0 bases; bases outside gene matches: 9. CDR3 length: 15 residues. The CDR3 DNA sequence: TGTGCCAGTACGGGAGCGCGGGGGGGCTCCTACGAGCAGTACTTC. Encoded protein: CASTGARGGSYEQYF.

Comments on this clone: Other nucleotide sequences in the sample specify the same CDR3. This chain links TRBV30 with TRBJ1-1; D perhaps matches TRBD1 (5 bases). Germline assignment: CDR1 GTSNPN and CDR2 SVGIG (reference sequence). This CDR3 region has 12 residues. The V gene lost 0 bases and the J gene lost 4 bases, with 6 bases spanning the gap. The CDR3 nucleotides read TGTGCCTGGAGTGTTGGGGCCACTGAAGCTTTCTTT. This encodes CAWSVGATEAFF.